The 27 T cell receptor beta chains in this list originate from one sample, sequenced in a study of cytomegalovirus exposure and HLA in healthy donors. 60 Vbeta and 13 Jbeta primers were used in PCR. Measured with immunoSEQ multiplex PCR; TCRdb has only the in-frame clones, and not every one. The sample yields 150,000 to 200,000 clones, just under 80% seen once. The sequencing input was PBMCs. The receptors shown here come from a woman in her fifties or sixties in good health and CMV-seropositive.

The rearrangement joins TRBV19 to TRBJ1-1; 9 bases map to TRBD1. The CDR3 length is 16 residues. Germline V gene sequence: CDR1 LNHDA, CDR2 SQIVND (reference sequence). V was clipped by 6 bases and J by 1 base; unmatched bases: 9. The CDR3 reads CASRKDRGLQNTEAFF. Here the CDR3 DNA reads TGTGCCAGTAGAAAGGACAGGGGACTTCAGAACACTGAAGCTTTCTTT.

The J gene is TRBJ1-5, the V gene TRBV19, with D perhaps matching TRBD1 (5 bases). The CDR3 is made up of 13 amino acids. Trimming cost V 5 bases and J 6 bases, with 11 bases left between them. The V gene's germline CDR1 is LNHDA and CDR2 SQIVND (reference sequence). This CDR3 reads CASSSPGIQPQHF. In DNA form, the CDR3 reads TGTGCCAGTAGTTCCCCAGGGATTCAGCCCCAGCATTTT.

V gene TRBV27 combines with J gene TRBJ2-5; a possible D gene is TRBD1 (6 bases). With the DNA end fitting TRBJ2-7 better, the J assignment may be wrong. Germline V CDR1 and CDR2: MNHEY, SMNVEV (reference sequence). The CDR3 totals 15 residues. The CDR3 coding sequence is TGTGCCAGCAGTCCCGCCGGGACATTGGCCTACGAGCAGTACTTC. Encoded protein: CASSPAGTLAYEQYF.

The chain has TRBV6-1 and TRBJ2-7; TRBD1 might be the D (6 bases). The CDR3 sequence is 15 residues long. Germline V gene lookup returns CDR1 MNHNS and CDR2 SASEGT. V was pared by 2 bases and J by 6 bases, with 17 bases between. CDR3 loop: CASSEWGTLSPEQYF. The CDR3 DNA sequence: TGTGCCAGCAGTGAATGGGGGACACTCTCTCCCGAGCAGTACTTC.

The CDR3 spells CASSLSGTGISPLHF. The CDR3 region has the DNA TGTGCCAGCAGCTTATCAGGGACAGGGATTTCACCCCTCCACTTT. The chain recombines TRBV7-8 with TRBJ1-6; TRBD1 agrees at 9 bases. Germline V gene lookup returns CDR1 SGHVS and CDR2 FQNEAQ. The ends lost 2 bases at V and 9 bases at J; junction bases unmatched: 5. The CDR3 has 15 residues.

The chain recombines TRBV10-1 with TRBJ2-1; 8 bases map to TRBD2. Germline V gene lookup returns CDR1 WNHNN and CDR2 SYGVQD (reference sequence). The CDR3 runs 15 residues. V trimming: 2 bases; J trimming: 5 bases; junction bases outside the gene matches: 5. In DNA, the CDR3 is TGCGCCAGCAGTGAGCGGGGGGGCCGGGACAATGAGCAGTTCTTC. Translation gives CASSERGGRDNEQFF.

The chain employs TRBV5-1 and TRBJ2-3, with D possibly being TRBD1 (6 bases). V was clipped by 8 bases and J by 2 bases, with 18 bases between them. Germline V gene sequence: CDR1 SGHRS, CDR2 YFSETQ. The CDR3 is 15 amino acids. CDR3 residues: CASRQAPGITDTQYF. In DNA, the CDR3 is TGCGCCAGTAGACAGGCCCCCGGTATCACAGATACGCAGTATTTT.

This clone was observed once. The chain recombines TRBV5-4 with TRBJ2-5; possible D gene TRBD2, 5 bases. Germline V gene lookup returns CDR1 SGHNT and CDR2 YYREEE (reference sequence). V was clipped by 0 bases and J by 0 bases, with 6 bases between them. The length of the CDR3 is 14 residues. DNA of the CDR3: TGTGCCAGCAGCTTGGGAGGGTACCAAGAGACCCAGTACTTC. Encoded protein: CASSLGGYQETQYF.

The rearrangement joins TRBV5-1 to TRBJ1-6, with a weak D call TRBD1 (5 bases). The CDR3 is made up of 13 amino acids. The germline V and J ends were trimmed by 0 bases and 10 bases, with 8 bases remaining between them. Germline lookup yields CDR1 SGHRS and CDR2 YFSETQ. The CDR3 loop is CASSLGGDSPLHF. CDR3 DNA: TGCGCCAGCAGCTTGGGGGGGGACTCACCCCTCCACTTT.

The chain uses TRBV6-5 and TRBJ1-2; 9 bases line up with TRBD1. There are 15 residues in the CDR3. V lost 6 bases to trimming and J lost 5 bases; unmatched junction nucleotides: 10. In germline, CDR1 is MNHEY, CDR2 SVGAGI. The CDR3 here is CASSWGTGKAYGYTF. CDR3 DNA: TGTGCCAGCAGCTGGGGGACAGGGAAAGCGTATGGCTACACCTTC.

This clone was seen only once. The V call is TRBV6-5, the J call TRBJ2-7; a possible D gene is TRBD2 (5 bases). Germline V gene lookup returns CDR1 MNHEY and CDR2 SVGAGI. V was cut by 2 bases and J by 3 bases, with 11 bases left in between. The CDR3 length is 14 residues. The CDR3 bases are TGTGCCAGCAGTTACCGGGAACGGAGCTACGAGCAGTACTTC. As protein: CASSYRERSYEQYF.

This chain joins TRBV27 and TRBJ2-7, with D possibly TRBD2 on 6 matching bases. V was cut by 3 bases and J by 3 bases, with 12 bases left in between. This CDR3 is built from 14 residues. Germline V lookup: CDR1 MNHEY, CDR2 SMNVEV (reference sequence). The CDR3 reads CASSLGGAVYEQYF. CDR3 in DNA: TGTGCCAGCAGTTTGGGAGGTGCAGTCTACGAGCAGTACTTC.

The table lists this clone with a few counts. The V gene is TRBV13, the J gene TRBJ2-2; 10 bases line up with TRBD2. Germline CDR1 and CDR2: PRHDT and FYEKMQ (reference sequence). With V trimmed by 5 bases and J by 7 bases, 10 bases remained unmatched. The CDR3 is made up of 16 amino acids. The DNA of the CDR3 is TGTGCCAGCAGCCCCAGCGGGGGGGCGGGAAACGGGGAGCTGTTTTTT. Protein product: CASSPSGGAGNGELFF.

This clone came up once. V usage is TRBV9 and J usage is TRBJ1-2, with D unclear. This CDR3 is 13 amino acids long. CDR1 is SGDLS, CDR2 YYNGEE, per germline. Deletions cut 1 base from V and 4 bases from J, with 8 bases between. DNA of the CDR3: TGTGCCAGCAGCGTAACAGAAACCTATGGCTACACCTTC. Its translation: CASSVTETYGYTF.

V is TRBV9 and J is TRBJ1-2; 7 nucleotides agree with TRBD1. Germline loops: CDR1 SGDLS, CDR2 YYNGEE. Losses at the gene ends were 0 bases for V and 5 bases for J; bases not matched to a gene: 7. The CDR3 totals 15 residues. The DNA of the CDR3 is TGTGCCAGCAGCGTAGGCCCCGAACAGGGGTATGGCTACACCTTC. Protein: CASSVGPEQGYGYTF.

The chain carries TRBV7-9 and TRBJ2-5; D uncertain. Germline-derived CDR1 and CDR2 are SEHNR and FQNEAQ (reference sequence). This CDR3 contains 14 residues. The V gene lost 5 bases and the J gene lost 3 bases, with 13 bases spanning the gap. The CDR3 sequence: CASSPEVFKETQYF. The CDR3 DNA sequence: TGTGCCAGCAGCCCCGAGGTCTTCAAAGAGACCCAGTACTTC.

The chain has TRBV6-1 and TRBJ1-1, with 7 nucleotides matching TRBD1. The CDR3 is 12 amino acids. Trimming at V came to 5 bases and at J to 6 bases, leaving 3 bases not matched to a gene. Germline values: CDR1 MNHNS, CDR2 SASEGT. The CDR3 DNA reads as TGTGCCAGCAGTCCCCAGGGGGCTGAAGCTTTCTTT. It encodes CASSPQGAEAFF.

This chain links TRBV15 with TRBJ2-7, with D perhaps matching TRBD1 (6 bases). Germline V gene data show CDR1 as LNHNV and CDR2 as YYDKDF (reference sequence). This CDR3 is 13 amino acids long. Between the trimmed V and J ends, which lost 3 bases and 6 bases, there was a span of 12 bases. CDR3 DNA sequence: TGTGCCACCAGCAGCCCCTGGACAGCCGAGCAGTACTTC. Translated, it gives CATSSPWTAEQYF.

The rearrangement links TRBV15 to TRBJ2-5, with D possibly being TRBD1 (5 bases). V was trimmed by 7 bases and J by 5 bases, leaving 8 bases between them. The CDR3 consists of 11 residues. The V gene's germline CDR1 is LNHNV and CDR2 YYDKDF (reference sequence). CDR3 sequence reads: CATKGLETQYF. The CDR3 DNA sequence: TGTGCCACCAAGGGGCTGGAGACCCAGTACTTC.

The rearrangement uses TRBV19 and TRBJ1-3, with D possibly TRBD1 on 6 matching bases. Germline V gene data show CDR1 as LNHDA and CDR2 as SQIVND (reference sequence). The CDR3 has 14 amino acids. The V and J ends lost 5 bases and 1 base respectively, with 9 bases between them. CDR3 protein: CASSPTGSGNTIYF. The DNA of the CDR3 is TGTGCCAGTAGTCCTACAGGGTCTGGAAACACCATATATTTT.

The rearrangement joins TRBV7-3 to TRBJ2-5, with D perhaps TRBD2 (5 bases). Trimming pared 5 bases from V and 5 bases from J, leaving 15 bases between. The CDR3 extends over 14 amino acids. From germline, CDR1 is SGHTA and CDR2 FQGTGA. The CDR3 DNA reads TGTGCCAGCAGCGCTTCGGGGATGGGGGAGACCCAGTACTTC. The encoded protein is CASSASGMGETQYF.

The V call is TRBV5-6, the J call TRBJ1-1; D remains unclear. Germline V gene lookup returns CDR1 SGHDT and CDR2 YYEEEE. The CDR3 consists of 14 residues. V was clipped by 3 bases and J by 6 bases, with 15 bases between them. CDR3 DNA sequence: TGTGCCAGCAGCTCTTACGAGGTCCGCTCTGAAGCTTTCTTT. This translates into CASSSYEVRSEAFF.

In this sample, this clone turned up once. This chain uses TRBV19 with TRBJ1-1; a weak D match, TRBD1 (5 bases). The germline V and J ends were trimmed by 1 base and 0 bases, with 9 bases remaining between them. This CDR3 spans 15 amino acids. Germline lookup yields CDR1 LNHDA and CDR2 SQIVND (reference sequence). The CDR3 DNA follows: TGTGCCAGTAGTATAGGTGGCAGGGTGAACACTGAAGCTTTCTTT. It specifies CASSIGGRVNTEAFF.

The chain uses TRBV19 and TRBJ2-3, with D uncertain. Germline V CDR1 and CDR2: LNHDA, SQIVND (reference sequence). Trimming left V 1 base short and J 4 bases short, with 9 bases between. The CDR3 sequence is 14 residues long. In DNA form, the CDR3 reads TGTGCCAGTAGTATAGGAGTATCTCCAGATACGCAGTATTTT. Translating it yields CASSIGVSPDTQYF.

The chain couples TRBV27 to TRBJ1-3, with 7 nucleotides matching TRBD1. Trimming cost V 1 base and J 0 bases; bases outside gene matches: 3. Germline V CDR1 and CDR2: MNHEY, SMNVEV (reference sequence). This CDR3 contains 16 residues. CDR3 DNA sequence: TGTGCCAGCAGTTTATTCGGGGACAGCTCTGGAAACACCATATATTTT. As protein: CASSLFGDSSGNTIYF.

The CDR3 loop reads CASSPNAGGYTDTQYF. In DNA, the CDR3 is TGCGCCAGCAGCCCAAATGCGGGGGGGTACACAGATACGCAGTATTTT. The chain is built from TRBV5-1 and TRBJ2-3; the match to TRBD2 covers 9 bases. The CDR3 contains 16 residues. Looked up from germline, CDR1 is SGHRS and CDR2 is YFSETQ. Trimming took 4 bases from V and 2 from J; bases not matched to a gene: 8.

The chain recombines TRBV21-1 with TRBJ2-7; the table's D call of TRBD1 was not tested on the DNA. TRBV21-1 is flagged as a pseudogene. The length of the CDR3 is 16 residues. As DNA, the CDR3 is TGTGCCAGCAGCAAAGAGATTAATACAGGGCACTACGAGCAGTACTTC. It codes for CASSKEINTGHYEQYF.